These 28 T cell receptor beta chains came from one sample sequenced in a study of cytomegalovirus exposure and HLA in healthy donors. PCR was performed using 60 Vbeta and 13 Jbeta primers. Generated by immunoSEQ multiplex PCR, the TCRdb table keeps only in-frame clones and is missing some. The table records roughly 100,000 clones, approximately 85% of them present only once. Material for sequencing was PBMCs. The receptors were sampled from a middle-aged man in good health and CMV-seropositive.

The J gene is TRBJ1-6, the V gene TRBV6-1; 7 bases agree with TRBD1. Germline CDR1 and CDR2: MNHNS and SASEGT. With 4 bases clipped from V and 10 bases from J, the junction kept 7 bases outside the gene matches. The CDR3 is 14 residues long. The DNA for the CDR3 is TGTGCCAGCAGTGGGAGAGACAGGGTCTCACCCCTCCACTTT. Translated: CASSGRDRVSPLHF.

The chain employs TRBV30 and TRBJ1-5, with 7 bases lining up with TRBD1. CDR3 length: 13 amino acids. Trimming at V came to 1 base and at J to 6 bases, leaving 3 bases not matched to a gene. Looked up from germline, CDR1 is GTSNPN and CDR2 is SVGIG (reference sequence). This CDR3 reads CAWSGTGGQPQHF. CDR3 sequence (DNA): TGTGCCTGGAGTGGGACAGGCGGTCAGCCCCAGCATTTT.

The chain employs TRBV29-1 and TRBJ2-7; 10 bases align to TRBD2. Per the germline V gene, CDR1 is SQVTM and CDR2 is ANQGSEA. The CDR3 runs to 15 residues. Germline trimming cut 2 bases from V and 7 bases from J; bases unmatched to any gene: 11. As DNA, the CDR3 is TGCAGCGTTGAACCGGGAACTAGCGGGATGGGGGAGCAGTACTTC. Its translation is CSVEPGTSGMGEQYF.

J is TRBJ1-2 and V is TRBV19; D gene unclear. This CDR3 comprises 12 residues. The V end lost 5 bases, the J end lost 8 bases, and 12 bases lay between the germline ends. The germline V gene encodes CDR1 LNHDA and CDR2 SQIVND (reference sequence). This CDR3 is CASSSPAGGYTF. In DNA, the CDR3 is TGTGCCAGTAGTTCCCCGGCGGGGGGCTACACCTTC.

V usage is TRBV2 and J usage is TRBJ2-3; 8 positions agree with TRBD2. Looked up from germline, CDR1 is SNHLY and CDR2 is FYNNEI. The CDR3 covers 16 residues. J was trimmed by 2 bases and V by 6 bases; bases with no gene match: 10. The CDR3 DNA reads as TGTGCCAGCAGGGACGGACAGCGGGGGAACACAGATACGCAGTATTTT. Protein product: CASRDGQRGNTDTQYF. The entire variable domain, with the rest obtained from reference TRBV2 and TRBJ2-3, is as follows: EPEVTQTPSHQVTQMGQEVILRCVPISNHLYFYWYRQILGQKVEFLVSFYNNEISEKSEIFDDQFSVERPDGSNFTLKIRSTKLEDSAMYFCASRDGQRGNTDTQYFGPGTRLTVL.

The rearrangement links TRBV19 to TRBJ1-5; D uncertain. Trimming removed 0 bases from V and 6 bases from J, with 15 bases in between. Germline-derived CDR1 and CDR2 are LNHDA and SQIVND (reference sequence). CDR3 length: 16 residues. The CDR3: CASSIDPGRVGQPQHF. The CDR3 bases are TGTGCCAGTAGTATAGATCCGGGGAGGGTAGGTCAGCCCCAGCATTTT.

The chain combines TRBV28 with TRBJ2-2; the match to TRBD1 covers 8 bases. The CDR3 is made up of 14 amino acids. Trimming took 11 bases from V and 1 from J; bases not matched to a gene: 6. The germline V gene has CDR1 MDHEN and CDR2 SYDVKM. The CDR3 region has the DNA TGTGCCTCCAGACAGGGGCGGAACACCGGGGAGCTGTTTTTT. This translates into CASRQGRNTGELFF.

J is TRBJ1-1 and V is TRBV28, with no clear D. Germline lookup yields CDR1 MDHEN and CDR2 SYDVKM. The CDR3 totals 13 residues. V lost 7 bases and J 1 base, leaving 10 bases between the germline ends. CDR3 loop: CASIRVQNTEAFF. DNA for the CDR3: TGTGCCAGCATTCGGGTACAGAACACTGAAGCTTTCTTT.

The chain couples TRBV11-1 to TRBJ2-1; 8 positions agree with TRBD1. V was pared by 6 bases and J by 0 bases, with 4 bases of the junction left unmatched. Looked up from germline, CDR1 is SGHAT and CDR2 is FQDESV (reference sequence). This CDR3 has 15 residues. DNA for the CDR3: TGTGCCAGCAGACGGGACAGGAGCTCCTACAATGAGCAGTTCTTC. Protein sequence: CASRRDRSSYNEQFF. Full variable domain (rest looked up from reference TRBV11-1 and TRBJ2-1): EAEVAQSPRYKITEKSQAVAFWCDPISGHATLYWYRQILGQGPELLVQFQDESVVDDSQLPKDRFSAERLKGVDSTLKIQPAELGDSAMYLCASRRDRSSYNEQFFGPGTRLTVL.

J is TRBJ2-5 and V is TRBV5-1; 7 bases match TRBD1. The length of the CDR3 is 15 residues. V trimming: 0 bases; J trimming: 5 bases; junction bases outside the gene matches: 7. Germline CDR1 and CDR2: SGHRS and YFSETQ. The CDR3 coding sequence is TGCGCCAGCAGCTTGGCTACGACAGGGCTGGAGACCCAGTACTTC. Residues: CASSLATTGLETQYF. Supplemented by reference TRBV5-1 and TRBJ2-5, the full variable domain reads KAGVTQTPRYLIKTRGQQVTLSCSPISGHRSVSWYQQTPGQGLQFLFEYFSETQRNKGNFPGRFSGRQFSNSRSEMNVSTLELGDSALYLCASSLATTGLETQYFGPGTRLLVL.

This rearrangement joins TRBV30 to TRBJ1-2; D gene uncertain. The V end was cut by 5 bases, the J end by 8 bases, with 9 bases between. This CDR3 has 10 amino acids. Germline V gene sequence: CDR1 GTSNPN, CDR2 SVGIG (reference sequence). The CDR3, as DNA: TGTGCCTGGGGGAGCCTCGGCTACACCTTC. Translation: CAWGSLGYTF.

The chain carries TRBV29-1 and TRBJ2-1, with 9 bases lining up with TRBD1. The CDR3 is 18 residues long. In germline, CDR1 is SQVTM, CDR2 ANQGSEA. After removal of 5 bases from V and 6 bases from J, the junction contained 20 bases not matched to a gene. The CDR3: CSVPPSAGTGLDGNEQFF. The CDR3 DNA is TGCAGCGTTCCCCCTTCCGCCGGGACAGGGTTGGACGGCAATGAGCAGTTCTTC.

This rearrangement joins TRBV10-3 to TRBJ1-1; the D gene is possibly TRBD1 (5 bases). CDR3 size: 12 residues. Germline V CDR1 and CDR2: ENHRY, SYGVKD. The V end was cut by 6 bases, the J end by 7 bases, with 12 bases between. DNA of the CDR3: TGTGCCATCAGACCCCTGGGACTTGAAGCTTTCTTT. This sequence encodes CAIRPLGLEAFF.

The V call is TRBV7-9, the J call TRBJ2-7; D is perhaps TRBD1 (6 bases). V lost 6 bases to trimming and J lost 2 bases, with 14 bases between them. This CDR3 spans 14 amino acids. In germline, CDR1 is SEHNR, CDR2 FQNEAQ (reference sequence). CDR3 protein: CASRLTGLAYEQYF. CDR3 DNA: TGTGCCAGCAGGTTAACAGGGTTGGCCTACGAGCAGTACTTC.

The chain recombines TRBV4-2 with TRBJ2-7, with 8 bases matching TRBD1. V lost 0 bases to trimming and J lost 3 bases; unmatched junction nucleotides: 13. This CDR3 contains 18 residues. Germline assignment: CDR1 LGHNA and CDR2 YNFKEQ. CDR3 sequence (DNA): TGTGCCAGCAGCCAAGATCCGGGTGGGACAGGAGGGGACTACGAGCAGTACTTC. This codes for CASSQDPGGTGGDYEQYF.

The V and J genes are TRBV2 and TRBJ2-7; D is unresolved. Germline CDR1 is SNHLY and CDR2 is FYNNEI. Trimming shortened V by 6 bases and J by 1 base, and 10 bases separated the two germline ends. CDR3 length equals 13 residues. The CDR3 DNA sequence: TGTGCCAGCAGACCCCTCAGTTCCTACGAGCAGTACTTC. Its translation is CASRPLSSYEQYF. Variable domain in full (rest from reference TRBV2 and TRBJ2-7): EPEVTQTPSHQVTQMGQEVILRCVPISNHLYFYWYRQILGQKVEFLVSFYNNEISEKSEIFDDQFSVERPDGSNFTLKIRSTKLEDSAMYFCASRPLSSYEQYFGPGTRLTVT.

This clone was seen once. The CDR3 reads CASSPTSGRSTGELFF. CDR3 coding DNA: TGTGCCAGCAGTCCGACTAGCGGGAGGTCCACCGGGGAGCTGTTTTTT. The chain recombines TRBV2 with TRBJ2-2; 13 bases map to TRBD2. The CDR3 is made up of 16 amino acids. After removal of 5 bases from V and 4 bases from J, the junction contained 4 bases not matched to a gene. The germline V gene has CDR1 SNHLY and CDR2 FYNNEI.

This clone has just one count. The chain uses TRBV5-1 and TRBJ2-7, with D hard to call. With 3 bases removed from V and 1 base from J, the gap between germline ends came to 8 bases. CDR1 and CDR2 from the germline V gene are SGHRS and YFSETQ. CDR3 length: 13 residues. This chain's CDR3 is CASSSPVSYEQYF. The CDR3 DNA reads TGCGCCAGCAGCTCGCCGGTTTCCTACGAGCAGTACTTC.

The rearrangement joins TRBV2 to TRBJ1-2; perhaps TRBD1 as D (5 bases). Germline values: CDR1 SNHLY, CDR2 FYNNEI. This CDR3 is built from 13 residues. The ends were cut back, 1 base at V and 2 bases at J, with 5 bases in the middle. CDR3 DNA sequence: TGTGCCAGCAGTGAAGAGGGGAACTATGGCTACACCTTC. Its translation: CASSEEGNYGYTF.

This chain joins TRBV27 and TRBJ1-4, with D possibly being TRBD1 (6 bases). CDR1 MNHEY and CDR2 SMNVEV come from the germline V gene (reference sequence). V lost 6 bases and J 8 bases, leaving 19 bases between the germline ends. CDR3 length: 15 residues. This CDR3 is CASRTLGGGSEKLFF. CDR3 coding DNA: TGTGCCAGCAGGACGCTGGGAGGGGGGTCAGAAAAACTGTTTTTT. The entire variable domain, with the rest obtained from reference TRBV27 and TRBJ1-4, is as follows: EAQVTQNPRYLITVTGKKLTVTCSQNMNHEYMSWYRQDPGLGLRQIYYSMNVEVTDKGDVPEGYKVSRKEKRNFPLILESPSPNQTSLYFCASRTLGGGSEKLFFGSGTQLSVL.

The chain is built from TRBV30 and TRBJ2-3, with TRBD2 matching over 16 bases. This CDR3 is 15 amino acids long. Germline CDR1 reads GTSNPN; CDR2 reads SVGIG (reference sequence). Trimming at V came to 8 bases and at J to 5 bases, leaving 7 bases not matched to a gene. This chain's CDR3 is CAGGGLAGGRDTQYF. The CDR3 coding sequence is TGTGCCGGCGGGGGACTAGCGGGGGGGAGAGATACGCAGTATTTT.

CDR3 amino acids: CAWSPGGNQPQHF. The DNA of the CDR3 is TGTGCCTGGAGTCCCGGGGGGAATCAGCCCCAGCATTTT. The chain links TRBV30 to TRBJ1-5; D is perhaps TRBD1 (5 bases). The CDR3 sequence is 13 residues long. Germline V gene data show CDR1 as GTSNPN and CDR2 as SVGIG (reference sequence). With 2 bases removed from V and 4 bases from J, the gap between germline ends came to 9 bases.

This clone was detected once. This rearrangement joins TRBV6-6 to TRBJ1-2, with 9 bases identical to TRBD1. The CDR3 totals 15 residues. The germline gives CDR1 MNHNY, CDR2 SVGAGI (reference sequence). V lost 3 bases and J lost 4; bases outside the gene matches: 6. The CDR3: CASSYTGGISYGYTF. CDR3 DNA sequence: TGTGCCAGCAGTTATACAGGGGGCATAAGCTATGGCTACACCTTC.

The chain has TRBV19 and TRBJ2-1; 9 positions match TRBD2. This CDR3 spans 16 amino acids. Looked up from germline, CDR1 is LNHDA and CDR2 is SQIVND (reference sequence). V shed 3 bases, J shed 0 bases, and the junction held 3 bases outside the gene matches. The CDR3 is CASSILAGSSYNEQFF. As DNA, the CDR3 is TGTGCCAGTAGTATCCTAGCGGGAAGCTCCTACAATGAGCAGTTCTTC.

CDR3 sequence reads: CASSPPGGALTDTQYF. The CDR3, as DNA: TGTGCCAGCTCACCACCCGGGGGGGCCTTAACAGATACGCAGTATTTT. The V call is TRBV18, the J call TRBJ2-3; 8 bases line up with TRBD2. Germline-derived CDR1 and CDR2 are KGHSH and LQKENI. The junction had 5 bases not matched to a gene; V was cut back by 0 bases and J by 3 bases. The CDR3 totals 16 residues.

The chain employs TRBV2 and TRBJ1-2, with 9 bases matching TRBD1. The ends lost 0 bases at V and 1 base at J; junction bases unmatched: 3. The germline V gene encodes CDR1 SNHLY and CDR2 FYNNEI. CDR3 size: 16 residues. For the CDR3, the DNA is TGTGCCAGCAGTGAAGCGAGGGACAGGGATAACTATGGCTACACCTTC. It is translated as CASSEARDRDNYGYTF.

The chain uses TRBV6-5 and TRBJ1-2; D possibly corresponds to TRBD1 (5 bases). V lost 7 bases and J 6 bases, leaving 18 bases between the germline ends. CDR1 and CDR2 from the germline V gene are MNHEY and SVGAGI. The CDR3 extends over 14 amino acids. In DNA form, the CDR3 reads TGTGCCAGCACCGACCTGGGGGGAATAGATGGCTACACCTTC. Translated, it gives CASTDLGGIDGYTF.

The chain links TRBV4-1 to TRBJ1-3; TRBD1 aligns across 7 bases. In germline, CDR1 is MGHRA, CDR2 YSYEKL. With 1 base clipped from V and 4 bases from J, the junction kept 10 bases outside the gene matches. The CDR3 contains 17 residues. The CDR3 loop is CASSQAPGGNRGNTIYF. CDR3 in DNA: TGCGCCAGCAGCCAAGCCCCAGGGGGAAATAGGGGAAACACCATATATTTT.